Presented here are 14 T cell receptor beta chains from one specimen sequenced in a study of OX40 agonist ivuxolimab in advanced cancers. Profiled with immunoSEQ multiplex PCR; TCRdb holds only in-frame clones, not every one. The repertoire holds approximately 31,000 clones, with approximately 89% as singletons. The sample in question was CD4+ or CD8+ T cells sorted from blood, obtained in a trial of the OX40 agonist ivuxolimab. These receptors all come from an adult with an advanced solid tumor such as melanoma, head and neck, liver or kidney cancer.

The rearrangement uses TRBV27 and TRBJ1-2, with TRBD1 as a possible D gene (5 bases). Germline loops: CDR1 MNHEY, CDR2 SMNVEV (reference sequence). The CDR3 is made up of 13 amino acids. Trimming left V 3 bases short and J 3 bases short, with 8 bases between. The CDR3 loop is CASSFAGYYGYTF. The CDR3 DNA reads as TGTGCCAGCAGTTTTGCAGGGTACTATGGCTACACCTTC.

The rearrangement joins TRBV25-1 to TRBJ2-2, with D hard to call. The CDR3 has 14 amino acids. The germline V and J ends were trimmed by 8 bases and 0 bases, with 10 bases remaining between them. CDR1 and CDR2 from the germline V gene are MGHDK and SYGVNS. The CDR3 region is CASRPEANTGELFF. The CDR3 bases are TGTGCCAGCCGTCCCGAAGCGAACACCGGGGAGCTGTTTTTT.

This sequence joins TRBV9 and TRBJ2-3; D possibly corresponds to TRBD1 (5 bases). Germline CDR1 is SGDLS and CDR2 is YYNGEE. The CDR3 contains 16 residues. Trimming took off 3 bases at V and 1 base at J, with 15 bases between the two ends. The DNA for the CDR3 is TGTGCCAGCAGCGAGCTCCAGGGTTTTGGCACAGATACGCAGTATTTT. Translating gives CASSELQGFGTDTQYF.

The J gene is TRBJ1-1, the V gene TRBV13; 9 nucleotides align to TRBD1. The trim removed 2 bases at V and 4 bases at J, leaving 5 bases unmatched. This CDR3 has 15 amino acids. Germline V lookup: CDR1 PRHDT, CDR2 FYEKMQ (reference sequence). CDR3 loop: CASSLFATGGTEAFF. The CDR3, as DNA: TGTGCCAGCAGCTTATTCGCGACAGGGGGCACTGAAGCTTTCTTT.

The gene calls are TRBV15 and TRBJ2-5, with a weak D call TRBD1 (6 bases). The CDR3 runs to 16 residues. Germline V lookup: CDR1 LNHNV, CDR2 YYDKDF (reference sequence). V was clipped by 3 bases and J by 5 bases, with 19 bases between them. For the CDR3, the DNA is TGTGCCACCAGCAGGAGGCTCCAGGGGTTACGGGAGACCCAGTACTTC. Translating it yields CATSRRLQGLRETQYF.

The chain links TRBV10-1 to TRBJ2-7; 14 bases align to TRBD2. Trimming at V came to 0 bases and at J to 4 bases, leaving 8 bases not matched to a gene. The CDR3 contains 18 residues. CDR1 WNHNN and CDR2 SYGVQD come from the germline V gene (reference sequence). CDR3 residues: CASSESKAGLAGGYEQYF. The CDR3 nucleotides are TGCGCCAGCAGTGAGTCGAAGGCAGGACTAGCGGGGGGTTACGAGCAGTACTTC.

V gene TRBV18 combines with J gene TRBJ2-4; 8 nucleotides agree with TRBD1. The CDR3 covers 16 residues. The germline V gene has CDR1 KGHSH and CDR2 LQKENI. V lost 5 bases, J lost 4 bases, and 10 bases stayed unmatched. Here the CDR3 DNA reads TGTGCCAGCTCAGATGTAAACCGGGACAGGAAAAACATTCAGTACTTC. Translating it yields CASSDVNRDRKNIQYF.

This sequence joins TRBV14 and TRBJ1-1, with D unresolved. Trimming left V 0 bases short and J 0 bases short, with 14 bases between. Germline V CDR1 and CDR2: SGHDN, FVKESK. The CDR3 is 17 residues long. The CDR3 protein is CASSQDLGSSMNTEAFF. The DNA for the CDR3 is TGTGCCAGCAGCCAAGACCTTGGCAGCTCCATGAACACTGAAGCTTTCTTT.

CDR3 bases: TGCAGCGTTGAAGATTATAATGAGCAGTTCTTC. Translating gives CSVEDYNEQFF. The chain recombines TRBV29-1 with TRBJ2-1; D is unclear. The germline V and J ends were trimmed by 0 bases and 7 bases, with 4 bases remaining between them. Germline lookup yields CDR1 SQVTM and CDR2 ANQGSEA. CDR3 length equals 11 residues.

This sequence joins TRBV19 and TRBJ2-2; D unclear. The ends were cut back, 0 bases at V and 16 bases at J, with 12 bases in the middle. This CDR3 contains 12 residues. CDR1 LNHDA and CDR2 SQIVND come from the germline V gene (reference sequence). The CDR3 spells CASSIDRQVRFF. The CDR3 DNA reads TGTGCCAGTAGTATAGATAGGCAGGTCCGGTTTTTT.

The CDR3 is CASRVTVALEAFF. The CDR3 DNA reads TGTGCCAGCAGGGTCACGGTCGCCCTTGAAGCTTTCTTT. This chain joins TRBV7-9 and TRBJ1-1, with D unclear. Trimming stripped 6 bases from V and 7 bases from J, with 15 bases between. This CDR3 has 13 residues. Per the germline V gene, CDR1 is SEHNR and CDR2 is FQNEAQ (reference sequence).

The chain joins TRBV5-1 to TRBJ1-4, with a tentative D call TRBD1 (6 bases). In germline, CDR1 is SGHRS, CDR2 YFSETQ. This CDR3 is 15 amino acids long. Deletions cut 4 bases from V and 5 bases from J, with 15 bases between. CDR3 in amino acids: CASSPRLGGNEKLFF. The DNA of the CDR3 is TGCGCCAGCAGCCCGAGACTGGGGGGCAATGAAAAACTGTTTTTT.

For the CDR3, the DNA is TGTGCCAGCAGCTTGGCCGGTAGTATCAGGGAAACCTACAATGAGCAGTTCTTC. Residues: CASSLAGSIRETYNEQFF. This chain joins TRBV5-4 and TRBJ2-1; tentatively, D is TRBD1 (5 bases). Germline V gene lookup returns CDR1 SGHNT and CDR2 YYREEE (reference sequence). The CDR3 is 18 residues long. Trimming cost V 0 bases and J 2 bases, with 18 bases left between them.

The V and J genes are TRBV29-1 and TRBJ1-1; D might be TRBD1 (5 bases). CDR3 length equals 13 residues. Deletions cut 5 bases from V and 10 bases from J, with 20 bases between. Germline assignment: CDR1 SQVTM and CDR2 ANQGSEA. The CDR3 DNA reads as TGCAGCGTTACGGGGCGCGTTACCATGGGAGCTTTCTTT. Its translation is CSVTGRVTMGAFF.